A selection of T cell receptor beta chains follows, all from one sample in a study of read filtering for tumor transcriptome and immune sequencing. In TCRdb, the reads were re-called with MiXCR into one record per CDR3 protein. The table shows more than 55,000 distinct CDR3 sequences, with roughly 20% occurring only once. The sequenced sample was a population of CD138-negative cells sorted from bone marrow. The receptors stem from a donor over 35 with multiple myeloma. CDR3s include the opening cysteine and the closing phenylalanine or tryptophan. The order of the fields is J gene, D gene, clone size, V gene, CDR3 protein, CDR3 DNA. D genes are given only for firm matches. Clone size appears in some rows only: once, few, many, or a class for an expanded clone.

>TRBJ2-1|NA|many|TRBV7-9
CASSPRGGSNNEQFF
TGTGCCAGCAGCCCACGCGGAGGGAGTAACAATGAGCAGTTCTTC
>TRBJ1-1|NA|many|TRBV5-6
CASSLVGAQNTEAFF
TGTGCCAGCAGCTTGGTGGGGGCGCAGAACACTGAAGCTTTCTTT
>TRBJ2-5|NA|NA|TRBV5-1
CASSDGGIQETQYF
TGCGCCAGCAGCGATGGAGGAATCCAAGAGACCCAGTACTTC
>TRBJ2-7|NA|many|TRBV4-1
CASSQASFSSYEQYF
TGCGCCAGCAGCCAAGCATCCTTCAGCTCCTACGAGCAGTACTTC
>TRBJ1-5|TRBD1|few|TRBV28
CASSFRQGFYQPQHF
TGTGCCAGCAGTTTCCGACAGGGGTTTTATCAGCCCCAGCATTTT
>TRBJ2-1|TRBD1|few|TRBV7-6
CASSSGTGPYNEQFF
TGTGCCAGCAGCTCAGGGACAGGGCCCTACAATGAGCAGTTCTTC
>TRBJ2-4|NA|NA|TRBV18
CASSPPGQEGRGIQYF
TGTGCCAGCTCACCACCGGGACAAGAGGGCCGAGGGATTCAGTACTTC
>TRBJ1-2|TRBD1|NA|TRBV24-1
CATSVSGGAGGYTF
TGTGCCACCAGTGTCTCAGGGGGCGCCGGTGGCTACACCTTC
>TRBJ1-1|NA|medium-sized|TRBV7-3
CASSPLGAMNTEAFF
TGTGCCAGCAGCCCCCTTGGGGCAATGAACACTGAAGCTTTCTTT
>TRBJ2-5|TRBD1|few|TRBV6-5
CASSPTGIETQYF
TGTGCCAGCAGCCCGACAGGGATAGAGACCCAGTACTTC
>TRBJ2-3|NA|many|TRBV7-9
CASSFSLSGATDTQYF
TGTGCCAGCAGCTTTTCTCTTAGCGGAGCCACAGATACGCAGTATTTT
>TRBJ2-3|TRBD2|NA|TRBV10-3
CAISDPLAGGRDTQYF
TGTGCCATCAGTGACCCACTAGCGGGAGGGCGCGATACGCAGTATTTT
>TRBJ2-1|TRBD2|many|TRBV11-2
CASSSQTSGKRQSSYNEQFF
TGTGCCAGCAGTTCTCAGACTAGCGGGAAAAGACAAAGCTCCTACAATGAGCAGTTCTTC
>TRBJ2-3|TRBD2|many|TRBV9
CASSVGFRGRRTDTQYF
TGTGCCAGCAGCGTAGGGTTCCGCGGGAGGCGCACAGATACGCAGTATTTT
>TRBJ2-6|TRBD1|many|TRBV28
CASSLEGATGANVLTF
TGTGCCAGCAGTTTAGAGGGGGCGACTGGGGCCAACGTCCTGACTTTC
>TRBJ2-1|TRBD2|many|TRBV6-5
CASSYSRAGGKFF
TGTGCCAGCAGTTACTCGAGGGCGGGGGGTAAGTTCTTC
>TRBJ1-1|TRBD1|many|TRBV2
CASSGDRGYTEAFF
TGTGCCAGCAGTGGGGACAGGGGGTACACTGAAGCTTTCTTT
>TRBJ2-3|NA|many|TRBV7-2
CASSLRYRSTDTQYF
TGTGCCAGCAGCTTAAGATACAGAAGCACAGATACGCAGTATTTT
>TRBJ1-4|TRBD1|NA|TRBV4-1
CASSPPSGQGNEKLFF
TGCGCCAGCAGCCCCCCCAGTGGACAGGGGAATGAAAAACTGTTTTTT
>TRBJ1-3|NA|many|TRBV9
CASSAQGLASGNTIYF
TGTGCCAGCAGCGCCCAGGGGTTGGCCTCTGGAAACACCATATATTTT
>TRBJ2-7|TRBD2|few|TRBV29-1
CSAWSGSSYEQYF
TGCAGCGCATGGAGCGGGAGCTCCTACGAGCAGTACTTC
>TRBJ2-2|NA|many|TRBV11-3
CASSRGGTNTGELFF
TGTGCCAGCAGCAGGGGAGGAACGAACACCGGGGAGCTGTTTTTT
>TRBJ2-6|NA|many|TRBV7-9
CASSSSSPGTSGANVLTF
TGTGCCAGCAGCTCCTCGAGCCCGGGGACGTCTGGGGCCAACGTCCTGACTTTC